This entry is about one T cell receptor (beta chain). These data belong to a study of T-cell memory formation after mild COVID-19. Employing constant-segment primers, 5'RACE generated TCR alpha and TCR beta cDNA libraries bearing sample barcodes and UMIs. TCRdb recomputed calls from the 5' RACE reads with MiXCR, one row per CDR3 protein. The sample has more than 350,000 distinct CDR3 sequences, roughly 21% seen once; the top ten hold around an eighth. This CDR3 region has 15 residues. The ends lost 3 bases at V and 5 bases at J; junction bases unmatched: 10. Per germline, CDR1 SGDLS and CDR2 YYNGEE. The sequenced sample consisted of PBMCs or a T cell subset sorted from them (not recorded which). This receptor was identified in an adult woman who had mild COVID-19 (a few samples of this study predate the infection). Cell type and time point are not known. The V and J genes are TRBV9 and TRBJ2-5, with TRBD2 matching 7 bases. The CDR3 spells CASSGVGGVLETQYF. The CDR3 nucleotides are TGTGCCAGCAGCGGGGTTGGGGGGGTCCTGGAGACCCAGTACTTC.